This T cell receptor (beta chain) was identified during a study of T-cell memory formation after mild COVID-19. Study details: Clusters were largely donor specific.

TCRdb reanalysed the 5' RACE reads using MiXCR and keeps one entry per CDR3 protein. The sample carries roughly 28,000 distinct CDR3 sequences, around 12% recorded once. This clonotype was counted at least ten times. The source of this sequence is an adult woman who had mild COVID-19 (a few samples of this study predate the infection). Cell type and time point are not known. Input material: PBMCs or a T cell subset sorted from them (not recorded which).

The CDR3 nucleotides are TGTGCCAGCAGCCAAGTGAATAAGGCCTGGGGCGAAGCTTTCTTT. Its protein is CASSQVNKAWGEAFF. This sequence joins TRBV14 and TRBJ1-1; D might be TRBD1 (5 bases). In germline, CDR1 is SGHDN, CDR2 FVKESK. Trimming cost V 1 base and J 8 bases, with 17 bases left between them. The CDR3 sequence is 15 residues long.